The 9 T cell receptor beta chains reported below all come from one sample, sequenced in a study of cytotoxic CD8 clonotypes in ibrutinib-treated CLL. Data came from immunoSEQ multiplex PCR; TCRdb stores just in-frame clones and leaves some out. The sample lists more than 50,000 clones, less than 60% seen once, with around 15% in the top ten. The material was PBMCs, obtained after 12 months of ibrutinib treatment. The receptors here all came from a human donor with chronic lymphocytic leukemia.

This sequence joins TRBV5-1 and TRBJ1-1, with TRBD1 matching 7 bases. In germline, CDR1 is SGHRS, CDR2 YFSETQ. Germline trimming cut 4 bases from V and 6 bases from J; bases unmatched to any gene: 9. This CDR3 is 14 amino acids long. In DNA, the CDR3 is TGCGCCAGCAGCCGACAGGGACAAACAGCTGAAGCTTTCTTT. Protein product: CASSRQGQTAEAFF.

The chain links TRBV6-5 to TRBJ2-7; a weak D match, TRBD2 (6 bases). Trimming stripped 2 bases from V and 2 bases from J, with 10 bases between. The germline CDR1 and CDR2 sequences are MNHEY and SVGAGI. CDR3 size: 14 residues. The CDR3 protein is CASSYGTGTYEQYF. CDR3 bases: TGTGCCAGCAGTTACGGGACTGGTACCTACGAGCAGTACTTC.

The chain uses TRBV5-4 and TRBJ1-4, with D tentatively TRBD1 (6 bases). The germline V gene has CDR1 SGHNT and CDR2 YYREEE (reference sequence). V was clipped by 3 bases and J by 5 bases, with 14 bases between them. CDR3 size: 15 residues. The CDR3 DNA is TGTGCCAGCAGCTGGCGGGGGGGCATAAATGAAAAACTGTTTTTT. Its protein product is CASSWRGGINEKLFF.

The chain joins TRBV6-1 to TRBJ2-3; the D gene could be TRBD1 or TRBD2 (5 bases each). In germline, CDR1 is MNHNS, CDR2 SASEGT. The CDR3 loop spans 15 amino acids. The V end lost 5 bases, the J end lost 5 bases, and 17 bases lay between the germline ends. The CDR3 DNA follows: TGTGCCAGCAGTTCCGGGACCTCCGGGCGAGATACGCAGTATTTT. Residues: CASSSGTSGRDTQYF.

This chain connects TRBV20-1 to TRBJ2-5; D gene uncertain. CDR1 and CDR2 (germline): DFQATT, SNEGSKA (reference sequence). V was trimmed by 5 bases and J by 4 bases, leaving 8 bases between them. CDR3 length: 11 residues. The DNA for the CDR3 is TGCAGTGCTGCAGCAGGAGAGACCCAGTACTTC. Residues: CSAAAGETQYF.

This clone was observed many times. The CDR3: CASSLRGGSSGANVLTF. For the CDR3, the DNA is TGTGCCAGCAGCCTCCGGGGGGGTAGCTCTGGGGCCAACGTCCTGACTTTC. The chain uses TRBV7-2 and TRBJ2-6; 8 nucleotides line up with TRBD2. The trim removed 5 bases at V and 0 bases at J, leaving 6 bases unmatched. The CDR3 runs to 17 residues. Germline lookup yields CDR1 SGHTA and CDR2 FQGNSA.

This clone came up a few times. The chain is built from TRBV7-2 and TRBJ1-5; weak D call: TRBD1 (5 bases). Trimming took off 5 bases at V and 4 bases at J, with 9 bases between the two ends. Germline loops: CDR1 SGHTA, CDR2 FQGNSA. This CDR3 contains 13 residues. The DNA of the CDR3 is TGTGCCAGCAGCGCGGGACCTAATCAGCCCCAGCATTTT. This gives the protein CASSAGPNQPQHF.

This clone appeared a single time. V gene TRBV29-1 combines with J gene TRBJ1-1; D is perhaps TRBD1 (6 bases). V dropped 4 bases and J dropped 6 bases, with 9 bases sitting between them. The CDR3 has 11 amino acids. Germline values: CDR1 SQVTM, CDR2 ANQGSEA. The CDR3 region is CSVVRTAEAFF. CDR3 nucleotide sequence: TGCAGCGTTGTCAGGACAGCTGAAGCTTTCTTT.

This clone was counted only a few times. The gene calls are TRBV6-5 and TRBJ1-1; the match to TRBD1 covers 8 bases. Unmatched junction bases numbered 6, after V lost 5 bases and J lost 4 bases. This CDR3 is 14 amino acids long. CDR1 and CDR2 from the germline V gene are MNHEY and SVGAGI. CDR3 nucleotides: TGTGCCAGCAGTCCCAGGGGGCGTGTCACTGAAGCTTTCTTT. Translated: CASSPRGRVTEAFF.